Given below is one TCR beta chain in context. Enrolled through a virtual design, the participants were between about 18 and 100 years of age and came from under 30 US areas. The sample originates from a study of blood T cell repertoires in COVID-19. Here immunoSEQ multiplex PCR was the method, and the copy in TCRdb shows in-frame clones only, minus some. The sample has fewer than 250,000 clones; roughly 87% are singletons. Germline loops: CDR1 SGHAT, CDR2 FQNNGV. The CDR3 loop spans 14 amino acids. The germline V and J ends were trimmed by 6 bases and 4 bases, with 15 bases remaining between them. Sequences were obtained from PBMCs or T cells enriched from blood (not recorded which). This TCR came from a woman between 25 and 40 years old with acute COVID-19. The V and J genes are TRBV11-2 and TRBJ1-1; TRBD1 is a possible D gene (5 bases). The CDR3 DNA reads as TGTGCCAGCAGTCAGGGTAGCATGGGCACTGAAGCTTTCTTT. Residues: CASSQGSMGTEAFF.